Listed below are T cell receptor beta chains from one sample, sequenced in a study of OX40 agonist ivuxolimab in advanced cancers. Produced via immunoSEQ multiplex PCR; TCRdb's table is partial and in-frame only. This sample has around 140,000 clones, with around 93% found just once. Specimen: CD4+ or CD8+ T cells sorted from blood, collected in a trial of the OX40 agonist ivuxolimab. The source of these receptors is an adult with an advanced solid tumor such as melanoma, head and neck, liver or kidney cancer. CDR3s include the opening cysteine and the closing phenylalanine or tryptophan. The order of the fields is D gene, clone size, V gene, J gene, CDR3 DNA, CDR3 protein. D genes are given only for firm matches. Only some rows state a clone size, as once, few, many or a class for expanded clones.

>-|-|TRBV5-8|TRBJ2-5
TGTGCCAGCAGCACAGGAGAGGGGCGAATCGTAGAAGAGACCCAGTACTTC
CASSTGEGRIVEETQYF
>-|-|TRBV18|TRBJ1-5
TGTGCCAGCTCCCCCGGGGAGGGTGGTCAGCCCCAGCATTTT
CASSPGEGGQPQHF
>-|-|TRBV7-2|TRBJ2-5
TGTGCCAGCAGCCGAAAAGGACACGGCCGGGAGACCCAGTACTTC
CASSRKGHGRETQYF
>-|-|TRBV7-9|TRBJ1-1
TGTGCCAGCAGCTTACCCAGAGGGAAGGTGATAGGGACTGAAGCTTTCTTT
CASSLPRGKVIGTEAFF
>-|-|TRBV6-1|TRBJ2-2
TGTGCCAGCAGTGAAGGTCAGGGGAGGACCGGGGAGCTGTTTTTT
CASSEGQGRTGELFF
>TRBD2|-|TRBV28|TRBJ2-7
TGTGCCAGCTACGGATTCGGGACTAACTTCTACGAGCAGTACTTC
CASYGFGTNFYEQYF
>-|-|TRBV20-1|TRBJ1-4
TGCAGTGCTCCAAGGCGGGACAAACTGTTTTTT
CSAPRRDKLFF
>-|-|TRBV7-2|TRBJ2-6
TGTGCCAGCAGCCCGCCTGACCAGACAGTAACGGTGGGGGCCAACGTCCTGACTTTC
CASSPPDQTVTVGANVLTF
>TRBD1|-|TRBV5-6|TRBJ2-1
TGTGCCAGCGGCCCCGGGACAGTCTCCTACAATGAGCAGTTCTTC
CASGPGTVSYNEQFF
>-|-|TRBV7-8|TRBJ1-5
TGTGCCAGCAGCCACCCCGGTCAGGGCTACAATCAGCCCCAGCATTTT
CASSHPGQGYNQPQHF
>TRBD2|-|TRBV7-2|TRBJ2-5
TGTGCCAGCAGCTTAGATCCCCTAGCGGGAGCAGAGACCCAGTACTTC
CASSLDPLAGAETQYF
>TRBD1|-|TRBV6-5|TRBJ1-1
TGTGCCAGCAGTAGAGGACAGGGTTATGAAGCTTTCTTT
CASSRGQGYEAFF
>-|-|TRBV5-6|TRBJ2-7
TGTGCCAGCAGCTTTGGTAGTAACTCCTACGAGCAGTACTTC
CASSFGSNSYEQYF
>-|-|TRBV7-2|TRBJ1-4
TGTGCCAGCAGACAGGGACCAGCCAGAGGAAAACTGTTTTTT
CASRQGPARGKLFF
>TRBD1|once|TRBV28|TRBJ1-1
TGTGCCAGCAGTTTAGGTACTGGGGACAGACCCATGAACACTGAAGCTTTCTTT
CASSLGTGDRPMNTEAFF
>TRBD1|-|TRBV7-2|TRBJ1-4
TGTGCCAGCAGCTTAGGGGGGACAGGGCGGGAAAAACTGTTTTTT
CASSLGGTGREKLFF
>-|-|TRBV13|TRBJ2-5
TGTGCCAGCAGTCGCAGGGGTTTGGGGTCCCCGGAGACCCAGTACTTC
CASSRRGLGSPETQYF
>-|-|TRBV4-1|TRBJ1-4
TGCGCCAGCAGCCAGGGGCGGTGGACCGGTAGAGAGGTTGAAAAACTGTTTTTT
CASSQGRWTGREVEKLFF
>TRBD1|-|TRBV9|TRBJ1-4
TGTGCCAGCAGCGTTACAGGGGGCTCCGGTGAAAAACTGTTTTTT
CASSVTGGSGEKLFF
>-|-|TRBV7-8|TRBJ1-1
TGTGCCAGCAGCCTGCCGGGGGCCAACACTGAAGCTTTCTTT
CASSLPGANTEAFF
>-|-|TRBV7-2|TRBJ1-4
TGTGCCAGCAGCCCCCGGACCGAAAAACTGTTTTTT
CASSPRTEKLFF
>-|-|TRBV30|TRBJ1-5
TGTGCCTGGAGTGGAGGGGATTTTCAGCCCCAGCATTTT
CAWSGGDFQPQHF
>TRBD1|-|TRBV5-6|TRBJ1-4
TGTGCCAGCGCTAACCAGGGGGCAGGGGAAAAACTGTTTTTT
CASANQGAGEKLFF
>TRBD2|-|TRBV7-9|TRBJ2-5
TGTGCCAGCAGCTTAACTAGCGGGAAGGGAGAGACCCAGTACTTC
CASSLTSGKGETQYF
>-|-|TRBV7-2|TRBJ2-1
TGTGCCAGCAGTCCCTTCGACAGTTACAATGAGCAGTTCTTC
CASSPFDSYNEQFF
>-|once|TRBV5-8|TRBJ2-4
TGTGCCAGCAGCTTGCTTCGAATCAGGGTATCCAAAAACATTCAGTACTTC
CASSLLRIRVSKNIQYF
>-|-|TRBV28|TRBJ2-7
TGTGCCAGCAGTTTATCTAGTGCCGAGCAGTACTTC
CASSLSSAEQYF
>-|-|TRBV7-3|TRBJ2-3
TGTGCCAGCAGCCAGGTTGCAGGGGGCACAGATACGCAGTATTTT
CASSQVAGGTDTQYF
>-|-|TRBV6-5|TRBJ1-3
TGTGCCAGCAGTTACTCCCCCTTTTTGGGGTACACCATATATTTT
CASSYSPFLGYTIYF
>-|-|TRBV7-8|TRBJ2-7
TGTGCCAGCAGATCAGGTTCCTACGAGCAGTACTTC
CASRSGSYEQYF
>TRBD2|-|TRBV2|TRBJ2-5
TGTGCCAGCAGTGATTTGGGTCTAGCGGAAGAGACCCAGTACTTC
CASSDLGLAEETQYF
>-|-|TRBV6-1|TRBJ1-1
TGTGCCAGCAGTGCCGGTGGGGGAAGCACTGAAGCTTTCTTT
CASSAGGGSTEAFF
>-|-|TRBV28|TRBJ2-7
TGTGCCAGCAGCCGTGGACCAGGTTTCTCCTACGAGCAGTACTTC
CASSRGPGFSYEQYF
>-|-|TRBV6-6|TRBJ1-6
TGTGCCAGCACCCCCGGGACTGCAACTTCACCCCTCCACTTT
CASTPGTATSPLHF
>-|-|TRBV2|TRBJ2-7
TGTGCCAGCAGTGATGCGTGGGAATCCGAGCAGTACTTC
CASSDAWESEQYF
>-|-|TRBV30|TRBJ2-3
TGTGCCTGGAGTGTGACCGGGTTTGGCGGCCCCACAGATACGCAGTATTTT
CAWSVTGFGGPTDTQYF
>-|-|TRBV7-8|TRBJ2-5
TGTGCCAGCAGCCTTGACAGGATTCAAGAGACCCAGTACTTC
CASSLDRIQETQYF
>-|-|TRBV6-6|TRBJ2-3
TGTGCCAGCAGTCGGGTAAGCCCTAGCACAGATACGCAGTATTTT
CASSRVSPSTDTQYF
>-|-|TRBV5-1|TRBJ1-1
TGCGCCAGCAGCCCTGGGGCCGCTAAGGGCACTGAAGCTTTCTTT
CASSPGAAKGTEAFF
>-|-|TRBV6-5|TRBJ1-2
TGTGCCAGCAGTCCTTCTTTGAGGGAAGGCTACACCTTC
CASSPSLREGYTF
>TRBD2|-|TRBV27|TRBJ2-2
TGTGCCAGCAGTTTAGGCCTAGCGGGAGTGACGGGGGAGCTGTTTTTT
CASSLGLAGVTGELFF
>TRBD1|-|TRBV5-5|TRBJ1-3
TGTGCCAGCAGCAAAGGACAGGGGATCTCTGGAAACACCATATATTTT
CASSKGQGISGNTIYF
>TRBD1|-|TRBV6-1|TRBJ1-1
TGTGCCAGCACCAGGGGGGTGAACACTGAAGCTTTCTTT
CASTRGVNTEAFF
>TRBD2|-|TRBV4-3|TRBJ2-7
TGCGCCAGCAGCCAAGATGCCCCCCCGTGGACTAGCGGAGCCTACGAGCAGTACTTC
CASSQDAPPWTSGAYEQYF
>TRBD2|-|TRBV10-3|TRBJ2-1
TGTGCCACGCGACTAGCGGGAGCGAGTGGCAATGAGCAGTTCTTC
CATRLAGASGNEQFF
>-|-|TRBV29-1|TRBJ2-5
TGCAGCACTGCGGGACAGTCAGGAGGAGAGACCCAGTACTTC
CSTAGQSGGETQYF
>-|once|TRBV2|TRBJ1-1
TGTGCCAGCAGTGAAGGAGGAGCTAACACTGAAGCTTTCTTT
CASSEGGANTEAFF
>TRBD2|-|TRBV10-2|TRBJ2-3
TGCGCCAGCAAAGTTCTCCGCGGGGGAAGCACAGATACGCAGTATTTT
CASKVLRGGSTDTQYF
>-|-|TRBV9|TRBJ1-1
TGTGCCAGCAGCGTAGGACAGCTGAACACTGAAGCTTTCTTT
CASSVGQLNTEAFF
>TRBD1|-|TRBV7-6|TRBJ2-7
TGTGCCAGCAGCCTTAGTTCCGGGACAGGGGGTTTTCGCGAGCAGTACTTC
CASSLSSGTGGFREQYF
>TRBD2|-|TRBV11-3|TRBJ2-7
TGTGCCAGCAGCTTAGGAAGGACTAGCGGTGGCTCCTACGAGCAGTACTTC
CASSLGRTSGGSYEQYF